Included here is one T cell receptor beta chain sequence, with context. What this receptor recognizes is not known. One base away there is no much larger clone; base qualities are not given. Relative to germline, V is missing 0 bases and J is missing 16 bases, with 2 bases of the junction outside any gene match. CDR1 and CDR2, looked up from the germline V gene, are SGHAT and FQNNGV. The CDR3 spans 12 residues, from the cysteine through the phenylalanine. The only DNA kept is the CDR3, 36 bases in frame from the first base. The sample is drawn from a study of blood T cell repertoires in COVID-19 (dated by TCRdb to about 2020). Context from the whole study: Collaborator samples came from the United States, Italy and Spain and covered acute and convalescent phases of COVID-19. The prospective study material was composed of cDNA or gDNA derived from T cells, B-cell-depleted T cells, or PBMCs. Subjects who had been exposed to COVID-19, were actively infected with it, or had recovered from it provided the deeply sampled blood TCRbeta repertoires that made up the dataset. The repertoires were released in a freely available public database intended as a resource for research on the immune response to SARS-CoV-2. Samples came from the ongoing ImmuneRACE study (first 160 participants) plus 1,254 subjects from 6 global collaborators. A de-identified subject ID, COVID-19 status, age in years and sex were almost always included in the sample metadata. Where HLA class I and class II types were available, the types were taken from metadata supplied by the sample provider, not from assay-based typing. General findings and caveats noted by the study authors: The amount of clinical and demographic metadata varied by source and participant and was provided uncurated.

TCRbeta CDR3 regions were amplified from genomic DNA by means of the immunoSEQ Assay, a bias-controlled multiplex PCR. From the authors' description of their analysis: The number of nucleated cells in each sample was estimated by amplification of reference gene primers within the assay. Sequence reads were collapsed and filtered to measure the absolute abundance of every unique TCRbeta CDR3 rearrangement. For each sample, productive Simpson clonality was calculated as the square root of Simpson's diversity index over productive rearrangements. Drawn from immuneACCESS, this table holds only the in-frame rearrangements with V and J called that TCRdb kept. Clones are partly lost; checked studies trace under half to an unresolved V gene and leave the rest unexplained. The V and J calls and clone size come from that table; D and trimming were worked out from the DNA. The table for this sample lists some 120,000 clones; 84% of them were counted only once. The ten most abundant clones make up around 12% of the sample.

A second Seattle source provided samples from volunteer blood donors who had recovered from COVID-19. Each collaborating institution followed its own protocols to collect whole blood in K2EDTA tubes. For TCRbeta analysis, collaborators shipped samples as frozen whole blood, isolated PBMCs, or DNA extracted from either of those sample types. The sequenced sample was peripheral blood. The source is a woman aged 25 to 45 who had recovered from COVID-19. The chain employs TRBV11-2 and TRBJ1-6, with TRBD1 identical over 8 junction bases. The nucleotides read TGTGCCAGCAGCTTAGAAAGGGACAGGCTCCACTTT. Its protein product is CASSLERDRLHF.